This TCR beta chain was identified during a study of cytomegalovirus exposure and HLA in healthy donors. A roughly 120-subject validation cohort, separate from the approximately 690-subject first cohort, supplied the donors. A few counts support this clone. TCRdb's copy holds only in-frame clones and misses some; the assay was immunoSEQ multiplex PCR. Seen here are some 200,000 clones, 75% to 95% observed once, and the top ten hold roughly 1%. Germline lookup yields CDR1 MDHEN and CDR2 SYDVKM. Trimming removed 8 bases from V and 5 bases from J; junction bases left unmatched: 3. This CDR3 is 12 amino acids long.

The sequence was collected from a young woman in good health and CMV-seronegative. Sequencing input: PBMCs. The chain is built from TRBV28 and TRBJ2-3, with 8 bases matching TRBD1. As DNA, the CDR3 is TGTGCCAGCTTGACAGGGGTAGATACGCAGTATTTT. It encodes CASLTGVDTQYF.